Listed below are T cell receptor beta chains from one sample, sequenced in a study of cytomegalovirus exposure and HLA in healthy donors. Libraries were prepared by immunoSEQ multiplex PCR; TCRdb keeps only in-frame clonotypes and omits some of them. The sample consists of 100,000 to 150,000 clones, around 86% of them appearing once. Sequenced: PBMCs. Every receptor here comes from a woman aged 50 to 65 in good health and CMV-seropositive. Each CDR3 is given with its conserved first and last residue. Each record gives: clone size, J gene, CDR3 length, D gene, V gene, CDR3 DNA, CDR3 protein. The D gene is left open where the match is weak. Not all rows give a size; the values are once, few, many and, for expanded clones, a class.

- | TRBJ1-2 | 13 | - | TRBV5-4 | TGTGCCAGCAGCTTGCGGGGCGCGGGGGGCTACACCTTC | CASSLRGAGGYTF
- | TRBJ2-7 | 12 | - | TRBV27 | TGTGCCAGCAGTTTCCTACTCTACGAGCAGTACTTC | CASSFLLYEQYF
- | TRBJ1-1 | 13 | - | TRBV28 | TGTGCCAGCAGTGTCCGGGGAAACACTGAAGCTTTCTTT | CASSVRGNTEAFF
- | TRBJ2-7 | 15 | TRBD1 | TRBV5-1 | TGCGCCAGCAGCTTGGGCGTGACAGGGGGATACGAGCAGTACTTC | CASSLGVTGGYEQYF
- | TRBJ2-7 | 15 | TRBD2 | TRBV4-3 | TGCGCCAGCAGCGTACGGGCGGGGACTACCTACGAGCAGTACTTC | CASSVRAGTTYEQYF
- | TRBJ2-3 | 15 | TRBD2 | TRBV6-6 | TGTGCCAGCAGTTTCCCCGGGACTAGCAGTGGTACGCAGTATTTT | CASSFPGTSSGTQYF
- | TRBJ2-2 | 14 | - | TRBV6-5 | TGTGCCAGCAGAAGCTACGGGGGTTCCGGGGAGCTGTTTTTT | CASRSYGGSGELFF
- | TRBJ1-5 | 16 | TRBD1 | TRBV5-6 | TGTGCCAGCAGCCTTGGACAGGGAAGGAGCAATCAGCCCCAGCATTTT | CASSLGQGRSNQPQHF
- | TRBJ2-5 | 13 | - | TRBV7-3 | TGTGCCAGCAGCCAAGGACAGCTAGAGACCCAGTACTTC | CASSQGQLETQYF
- | TRBJ2-3 | 14 | TRBD2 | TRBV7-3 | TGTGCCAGTTCCGCACTAGCGGGCACAGATACGCAGTATTTT | CASSALAGTDTQYF
- | TRBJ2-5 | 15 | - | TRBV6-1 | TGTGCCAGCAGTGTGGGGGCACTCACGGGAGAGACCCAGTACTTC | CASSVGALTGETQYF
few | TRBJ2-1 | 16 | - | TRBV5-5 | TGTGCCAGCAGCTTGCGCCGTGGGGCTTCCTACAATGAGCAGTTCTTC | CASSLRRGASYNEQFF
- | TRBJ1-1 | 15 | - | TRBV6-5 | TGTGCCAGCAGTTATACCGCGACAGGGAACACTGAAGCTTTCTTT | CASSYTATGNTEAFF
- | TRBJ1-4 | 14 | TRBD1 | TRBV29-1 | TGCAGCGCTGGAGGACAGGGAGAGGGTGAAAAACTGTTTTTT | CSAGGQGEGEKLFF
- | TRBJ2-3 | 14 | - | TRBV5-1 | TGCGCCAGCAGCTTGGGTAGTCACACAGATACGCAGTATTTT | CASSLGSHTDTQYF
- | TRBJ2-7 | 16 | - | TRBV4-3 | TGCGCCAGCAGCCAAGATAGCCGGGGGGCTGGGTACGAGCAGTACTTC | CASSQDSRGAGYEQYF
- | TRBJ1-2 | 13 | - | TRBV7-2 | TGTGCCAGCAGCTTGGCCAGGGGCTATGGCTACACCTTC | CASSLARGYGYTF
- | TRBJ1-4 | 13 | - | TRBV19 | TGTGCCAGTAGGGGATCAGGGCATGAAAAACTGTTTTTT | CASRGSGHEKLFF
- | TRBJ1-4 | 21 | TRBD1 | TRBV27 | TGTGCCAGCAGTAACCCGGGACAGGGCGTCGGGCAGAAGTTCGTAAATGAAAAACTGTTTTTT | CASSNPGQGVGQKFVNEKLFF
- | TRBJ2-3 | 17 | TRBD2 | TRBV10-2 | TGCGCCAGCAAGGGGTTCTGGACGGGAGGGCCAACAGATACGCAGTATTTT | CASKGFWTGGPTDTQYF
- | TRBJ2-3 | 14 | - | TRBV2 | TGTGCCAGCAGTGATTATGGGCACACAGATACGCAGTATTTT | CASSDYGHTDTQYF
- | TRBJ2-7 | 12 | - | TRBV10-1 | TGCGCCAGCAGCCCGGGGAAATACGAGCAGTACTTC | CASSPGKYEQYF
- | TRBJ2-5 | 12 | - | TRBV7-7 | TGTGCTAGCGCAAACAAGGGGGAGACCCAGTACTTC | CASANKGETQYF
- | TRBJ2-2 | 15 | TRBD2 | TRBV5-1 | TGCGCCAGCAGCTTGGCCGGGGGGGGTGCCGGGGAGCTGTTTTTT | CASSLAGGGAGELFF
- | TRBJ2-3 | 18 | TRBD2 | TRBV10-1 | TGCGCCAGCAGTGAGGACCCCTTCCTAGCGGGAGGGACAGATACGCAGTATTTT | CASSEDPFLAGGTDTQYF